The clone carrying this T cell receptor beta chain occurred many times. The patients, who ranged from 18 to 65 in age, presented with newly diagnosed hyperthyroidism lasting under 2 months. Diagnosis relied on clinical symptoms, serum thyroxine and TRAb, thyroid ultrasound and orbital computed tomography. PBMCs stemmed from less than 13 ml fresh peripheral blood. This specimen belongs to a study of T cells in Graves' hyperthyroidism and ophthalmopathy. Across the whole study: Before treatment of any kind, peripheral blood was taken at initial diagnosis.

The CDR3 contains 17 residues. CDR1 MDHEN and CDR2 SYDVKM come from the germline V gene. Trimming removed 3 bases from V and 0 bases from J; junction bases left unmatched: 4. TCR beta CDR3 region amplification was performed from RNA transcripts. RT-PCR in the first round (using the HTBI primer set) targeted the TCR CDR3. TCRdb reprocessed the multiplex PCR reads via MiXCR and lists one record per CDR3 protein. The sample has about 400,000 distinct CDR3 sequences, 15% to 18% seen once. The rearrangement uses TRBV28 and TRBJ2-3, with 12 bases identical to TRBD2. The source material was blood. The TCR originated in a woman aged 18-29 years with Graves' hyperthyroidism that later progressed to Graves' ophthalmopathy. The CDR3 region is CASSFWTSGTSTDTQYF. As DNA, the CDR3 is TGTGCCAGCAGTTTCTGGACTAGCGGGACTAGCACAGATACGCAGTATTTT.